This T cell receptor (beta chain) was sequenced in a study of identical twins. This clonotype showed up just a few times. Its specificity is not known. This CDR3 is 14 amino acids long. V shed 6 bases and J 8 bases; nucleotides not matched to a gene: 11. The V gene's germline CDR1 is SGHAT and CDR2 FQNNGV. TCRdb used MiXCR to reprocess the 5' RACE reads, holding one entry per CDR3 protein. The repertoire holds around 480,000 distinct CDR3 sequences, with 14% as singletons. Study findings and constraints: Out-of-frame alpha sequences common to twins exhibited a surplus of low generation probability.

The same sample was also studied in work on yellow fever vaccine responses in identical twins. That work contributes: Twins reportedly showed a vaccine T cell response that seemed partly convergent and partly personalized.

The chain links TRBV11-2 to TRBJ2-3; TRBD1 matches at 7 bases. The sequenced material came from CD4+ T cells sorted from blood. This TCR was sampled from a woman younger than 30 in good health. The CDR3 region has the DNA TGTGCCAGCAGGTTTGACAGGGTGGTAGGTACGCAGTATTTT. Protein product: CASRFDRVVGTQYF.